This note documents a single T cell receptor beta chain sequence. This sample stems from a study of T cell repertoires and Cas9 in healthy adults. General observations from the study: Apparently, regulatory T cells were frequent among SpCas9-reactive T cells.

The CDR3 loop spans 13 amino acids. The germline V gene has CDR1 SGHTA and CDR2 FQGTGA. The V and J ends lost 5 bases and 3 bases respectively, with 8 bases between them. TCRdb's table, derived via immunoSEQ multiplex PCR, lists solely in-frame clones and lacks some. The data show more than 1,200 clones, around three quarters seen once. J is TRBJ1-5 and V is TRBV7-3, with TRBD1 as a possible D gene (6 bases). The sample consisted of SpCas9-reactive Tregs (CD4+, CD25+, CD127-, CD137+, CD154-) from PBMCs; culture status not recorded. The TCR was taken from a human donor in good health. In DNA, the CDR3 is TGTGCCAGCAGCCTGGGGGCCAATCAGCCCCAGCATTTT. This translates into CASSLGANQPQHF.